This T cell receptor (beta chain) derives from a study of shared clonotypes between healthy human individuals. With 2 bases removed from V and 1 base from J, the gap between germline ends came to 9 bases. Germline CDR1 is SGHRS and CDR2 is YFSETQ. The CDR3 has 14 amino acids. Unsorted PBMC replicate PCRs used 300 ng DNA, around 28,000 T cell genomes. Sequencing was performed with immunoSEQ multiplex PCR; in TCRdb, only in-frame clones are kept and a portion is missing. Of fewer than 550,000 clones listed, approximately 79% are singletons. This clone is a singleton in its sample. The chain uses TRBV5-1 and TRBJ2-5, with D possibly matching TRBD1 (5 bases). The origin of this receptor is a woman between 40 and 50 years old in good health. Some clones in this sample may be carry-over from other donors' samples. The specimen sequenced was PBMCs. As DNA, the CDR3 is TGCGCCAGCAGCTTCGACAGACCCCAAGAGACCCAGTACTTC. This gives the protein CASSFDRPQETQYF. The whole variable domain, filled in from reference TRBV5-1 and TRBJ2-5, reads KAGVTQTPRYLIKTRGQQVTLSCSPISGHRSVSWYQQTPGQGLQFLFEYFSETQRNKGNFPGRFSGRQFSNSRSEMNVSTLELGDSALYLCASSFDRPQETQYFGPGTRLLVL.